The 5 T cell receptor beta chains below come from one sample, sequenced in a study of T cell repertoires in aging, cancer and after chemotherapy (dated by TCRdb to the late 2010s). TCR beta rearrangements were amplified from genomic DNA isolated from peripheral blood, not from sorted cells or RNA. TCRdb records Illumina MiSeq as the sequencer. Rearranged TRB sequences spanning V, D and J segments were amplified in a multiplex touch-down PCR with a mixed TRB-A/B primer pool. The raw public data were reprocessed by TCRdb itself: fastp quality trimming at Q25, MiXCR clonotype calling, in-frame beta chains only. Rows matching on CDR3 protein sequence are summarized as one entry with the most common DNA and genes. The sample table shows thousands of distinct CDR3 sequences, and less than 45% are seen once. Jointly, the top ten make up about 40% of the sample. Sequences were obtained from blood. All receptors come from a human donor in good health.

This clonotype has a handful of counts. This chain uses TRBV5-4 with TRBJ2-3; 10 nucleotides agree with TRBD2. V lost 5 bases, J lost 1 base, and 1 base stayed unmatched. This CDR3 region has 14 residues. CDR1 is SGHNT and CDR2 is YYREEE in the germline V gene (reference sequence). CDR3: CASSLAGGTDTQYF. The CDR3 nucleotides are TGTGCCAGCAGTCTAGCGGGGGGCACAGATACGCAGTATTTT. Variable domain in full (rest from reference TRBV5-4 and TRBJ2-3): ETGVTQSPTHLIKTRGQQVTLRCSSQSGHNTVSWYQQALGQGPQFIFQYYREEENGRGNFPPRFSGLQFPNYSSELNVNALELDDSALYLCASSLAGGTDTQYFGPGTRLTVL.

Only a few counts were recorded for this clonotype. DNA of the CDR3: TGTGCCAGCAGTCGGGGGAGAGATGAAGAAAAACTGTTTTTT. As protein: CASSRGRDEEKLFF. The chain is built from TRBV7-9 and TRBJ1-4; tentative D call: TRBD1 (5 bases). Trimming shortened V by 6 bases and J by 8 bases, and 16 bases separated the two germline ends. The CDR3 spans 14 residues. Per the germline V gene, CDR1 is SEHNR and CDR2 is FQNEAQ (reference sequence). Looking up the rest from reference TRBV7-9 and TRBJ1-4 gives the full variable domain: DTGVSQNPRHKITKRGQNVTFRCDPISEHNRLYWYRQTLGQGPEFLTYFQNEAQLEKSRLLSDRFSAERPKGSFSTLEIQRTEQGDSAMYLCASSRGRDEEKLFFGSGTQLSVL.

This chain joins TRBV30 and TRBJ1-5; tentative D call: TRBD1 (5 bases). The V end lost 5 bases, the J end lost 5 bases, and 13 bases lay between the germline ends. CDR1 and CDR2 from the germline V gene are GTSNPN and SVGIG (reference sequence). The CDR3 has 13 residues. The CDR3 DNA follows: TGTGCCTGGTCCGGGGGGGGGGATCAGCCCCAGCATTTT. Translation gives CAWSGGGDQPQHF.

This clonotype was counted only a few times. CDR3 residues: CASSEVDSNQPQHF. DNA of the CDR3: TGTGCCAGCTCTGAGGTTGATAGCAATCAGCCCCAGCATTTT. This chain uses TRBV18 with TRBJ1-5; D not certain. The CDR3 contains 14 residues. Trimming cost V 6 bases and J 0 bases, with 9 bases left between them. CDR1 and CDR2 from the germline V gene are KGHSH and LQKENI. Supplemented by reference TRBV18 and TRBJ1-5, the full variable domain reads NAGVMQNPRHLVRRRGQEARLRCSPMKGHSHVYWYRQLPEEGLKFMVYLQKENIIDESGMPKERFSAEFPKEGPSILRIQQVVRGDSAAYFCASSEVDSNQPQHFGDGTRLSIL.

V is TRBV5-6 and J is TRBJ2-1; possibly TRBD1 or TRBD2 for D (7 bases each). Germline CDR1 SGHDT, CDR2 YYEEEE. The V end was cut by 2 bases, the J end by 8 bases, with 17 bases between. The CDR3 is made up of 15 amino acids. CDR3 coding DNA: TGTGCCAGCAGCTTAGGGAGGGGGCAGGGTCATGAGCAGTTCTTC. Translated: CASSLGRGQGHEQFF.